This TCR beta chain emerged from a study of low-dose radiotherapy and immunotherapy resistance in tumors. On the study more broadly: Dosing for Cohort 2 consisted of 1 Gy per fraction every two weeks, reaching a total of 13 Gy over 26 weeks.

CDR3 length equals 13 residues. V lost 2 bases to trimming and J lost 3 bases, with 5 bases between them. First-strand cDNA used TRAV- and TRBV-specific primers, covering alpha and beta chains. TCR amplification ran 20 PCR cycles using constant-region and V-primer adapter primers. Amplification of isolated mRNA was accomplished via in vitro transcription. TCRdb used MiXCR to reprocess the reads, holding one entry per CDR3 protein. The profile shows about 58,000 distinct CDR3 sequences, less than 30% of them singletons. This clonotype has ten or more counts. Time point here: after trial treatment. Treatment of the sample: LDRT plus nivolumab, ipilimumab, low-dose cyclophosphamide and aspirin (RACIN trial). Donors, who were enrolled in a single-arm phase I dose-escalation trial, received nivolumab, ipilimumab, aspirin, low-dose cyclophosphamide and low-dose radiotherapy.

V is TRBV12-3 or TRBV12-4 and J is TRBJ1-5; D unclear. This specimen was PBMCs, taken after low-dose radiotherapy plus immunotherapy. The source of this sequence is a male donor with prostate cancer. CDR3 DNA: TGTGCCAGCAGTTTATCAGCCAATCAGCCCCAGCATTTT. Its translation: CASSLSANQPQHF.